The sequence of this T cell receptor beta chain was determined in a study of shared clonotypes between healthy human individuals. This table comes from immunoSEQ multiplex PCR, and its TCRdb copy is limited to in-frame clones, with some not included. In the table there are over a million clones, around 95% of which are singletons. There are 15 residues in the CDR3. V gave up 5 bases and J gave up 5 bases, with 19 bases separating them. The V gene's germline CDR1 is SGHTA and CDR2 FQGTGA. The chain employs TRBV7-3 and TRBJ2-7; no clear D. Sequences were obtained from naive CD4+ T cells sorted from blood. The subset is: CD45RA+ positively selected. The receptor comes from a young man in good health. The CDR3 region has the DNA TGTGCCAGCAGCCCGACCTCAGGCTCGTCCCACGAGCAGTACTTC. This translates into CASSPTSGSSHEQYF.